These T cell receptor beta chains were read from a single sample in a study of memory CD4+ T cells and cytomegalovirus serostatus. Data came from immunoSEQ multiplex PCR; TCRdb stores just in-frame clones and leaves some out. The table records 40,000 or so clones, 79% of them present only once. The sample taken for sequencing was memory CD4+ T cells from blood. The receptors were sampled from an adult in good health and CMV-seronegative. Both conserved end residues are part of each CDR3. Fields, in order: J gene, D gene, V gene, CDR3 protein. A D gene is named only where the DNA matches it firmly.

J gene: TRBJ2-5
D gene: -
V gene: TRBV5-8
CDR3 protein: CASSLRSTGVETQYF

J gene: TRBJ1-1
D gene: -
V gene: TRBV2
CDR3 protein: CASRGTGSSEAFF

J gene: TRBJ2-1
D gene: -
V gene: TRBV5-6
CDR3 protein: CASSLGLYNEQFF

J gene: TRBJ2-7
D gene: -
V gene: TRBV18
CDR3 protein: CASSRDTTFSEQYF

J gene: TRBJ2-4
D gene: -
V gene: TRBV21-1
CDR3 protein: CASSKLCLAKNIQYF

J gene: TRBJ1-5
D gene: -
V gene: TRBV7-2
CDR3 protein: CASSLVRSNQPQHF

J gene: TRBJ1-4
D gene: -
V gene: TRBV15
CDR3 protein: CATSRDRSFATNEKLFF

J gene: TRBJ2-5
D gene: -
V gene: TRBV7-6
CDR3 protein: CASSIQETQYF

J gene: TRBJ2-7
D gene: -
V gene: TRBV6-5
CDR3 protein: CASRPRDFSSYEQYF

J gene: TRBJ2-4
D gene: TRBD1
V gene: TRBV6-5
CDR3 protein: CASSYGGQGSKNIQYF

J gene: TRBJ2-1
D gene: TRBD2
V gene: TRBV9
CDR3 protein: CASSLTIPRGGRADYNEQFF

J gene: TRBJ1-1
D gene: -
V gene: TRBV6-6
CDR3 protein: CASSYVAGRQAFF

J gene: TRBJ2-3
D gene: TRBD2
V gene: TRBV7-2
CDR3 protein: CALSPRGLSTDTQYF

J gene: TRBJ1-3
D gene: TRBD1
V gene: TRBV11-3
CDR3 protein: CASSLVVWDSSGNTIYF

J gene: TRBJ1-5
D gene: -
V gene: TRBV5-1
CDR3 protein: CASSLGVGQPQHF

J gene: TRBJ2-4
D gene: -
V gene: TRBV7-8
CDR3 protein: CASSLKRPRLAKNIQYF

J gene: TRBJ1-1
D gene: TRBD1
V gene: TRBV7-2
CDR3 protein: CASRESGTGGAGDTEAFF

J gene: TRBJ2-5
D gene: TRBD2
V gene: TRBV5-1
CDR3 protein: CASSFLSGSGETQYF

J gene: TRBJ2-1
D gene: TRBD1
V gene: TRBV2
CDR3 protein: CASSPRQGNNEQFF

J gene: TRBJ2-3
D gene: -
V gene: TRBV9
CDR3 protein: CASRRGTDTQYF

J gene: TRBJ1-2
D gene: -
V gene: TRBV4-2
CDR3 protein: CASSQGERRGARNYGYTF

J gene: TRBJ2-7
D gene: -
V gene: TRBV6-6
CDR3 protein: CASSYSATSNEQYF

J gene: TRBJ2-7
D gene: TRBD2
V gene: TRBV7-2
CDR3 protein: CASSPPTSGFTYEQYF

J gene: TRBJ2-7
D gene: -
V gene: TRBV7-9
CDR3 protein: CASSAGPGRYEQYF

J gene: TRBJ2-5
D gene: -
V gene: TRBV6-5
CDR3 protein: CASSYSRVGTQETQYF

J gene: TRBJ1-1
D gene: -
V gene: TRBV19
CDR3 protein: CASNTWGRANTEAFF